This T cell receptor (beta chain) was captured by sequencing in a study of identical twins. Study results and limitations: In monozygotic twins, models underestimated the sharing of out-of-frame TCR alpha. The authors drew conclusions from cross-sectional statistical analysis rather than following the same donors.

A template switching step contributed a universal primer site, while unique molecular identifiers were present in the cDNA. Each CDR3 protein gets one entry after TCRdb re-called the 5' RACE reads with MiXCR. Altogether approximately 630,000 distinct CDR3 sequences are present, about 7.6% being singletons, with the ten largest covering approximately 1.5%. V was trimmed by 3 bases and J by 5 bases, leaving 4 bases between them. The CDR3 runs to 10 residues. Germline V gene lookup returns CDR1 DFQATT and CDR2 SNEGSKA (reference sequence). This clonotype was recorded many times. What it binds is not known. The same specimen was also included in a second study, on yellow fever vaccine responses in identical twins. That work adds: Convergence reportedly seemed to mark part of the twins' vaccine T cell response, with personalization marking the rest.

The rearrangement uses TRBV20-1 and TRBJ1-2; no reliable D call. This clonotype was obtained from a woman aged 18-29 years in good health. The specimen sequenced was PBMCs. CDR3 sequence reads: CSAREYGYTF. CDR3 bases: TGCAGTGCTAGGGAGTATGGCTACACCTTC.